The 14 T cell receptor beta chains given below trace back to one sample, sequenced in a study of regulatory T cells in long-lasting Graves disease. Sample time point: newly diagnosed GD, antithyroid drugs for less than 3 months. RNA isolated from PBMCs was used to make the TCR library. Through Arm-PCR of CDR3 regions and iRepertoire HTBI primers, TCR beta libraries were built. MiXCR, applied by TCRdb to the multiplex PCR reads, yields one record per CDR3 protein. The sample lists 300,000 to 400,000 distinct CDR3 sequences, around 16% occurring once. The sequences come from peripheral blood mononuclear cells (PBMCs), collected at new diagnosis, from a patient treated with antithyroid drugs. Receptor source: a female donor with Graves disease.

This clonotype has more than one count but fewer than ten. This sequence joins TRBV3-1 and TRBJ2-3, with no clear D. Germline V lookup: CDR1 LGHDT, CDR2 YNNKEL (reference sequence). The CDR3 length is 13 residues. V was cut by 0 bases and J by 5 bases, with 6 bases left in between. The CDR3 coding sequence is TGTGCCAGCAGCCAAGATTCCGGAGATACGCAGTATTTT. As protein: CASSQDSGDTQYF.

The table lists this clonotype with a few counts. V usage is TRBV19 and J usage is TRBJ2-1; perhaps TRBD2 as D (7 bases). The V end lost 1 base, the J end lost 4 bases, and 20 bases lay between the germline ends. Germline CDR1 reads LNHDA; CDR2 reads SQIVND (reference sequence). The CDR3 contains 18 residues. CDR3 nucleotide sequence: TGTGCCAGTAGTATAGTGTTAGGGGACACGGGAGGATACAATGAGCAGTTCTTC. It codes for CASSIVLGDTGGYNEQFF. The entire variable domain, with the rest obtained from reference TRBV19 and TRBJ2-1, is as follows: DGGITQSPKYLFRKEGQNVTLSCEQNLNHDAMYWYRQDPGQGLRLIYYSQIVNDFQKGDIAEGYSVSREKKESFPLTVTSAQKNPTAFYLCASSIVLGDTGGYNEQFFGPGTRLTVL.

This clonotype has ten or more counts. CDR3 sequence: CSVSTEIDQPQHF. DNA of the CDR3: TGCAGCGTGTCGACGGAAATCGATCAGCCCCAGCATTTT. This rearrangement joins TRBV29-1 to TRBJ1-5; unclear D gene. CDR1 is SQVTM, CDR2 ANQGSEA, per germline. The CDR3 consists of 13 residues. V lost 6 bases and J 5 bases, leaving 14 bases between the germline ends.

The table lists this clonotype with many counts. DNA of the CDR3: TGCAGTGCTAGAGCCTCAACGGGGGCAGGGGTCACTGAAGCTTTCTTT. This encodes CSARASTGAGVTEAFF. The rearrangement uses TRBV20-1 and TRBJ1-1; D is perhaps TRBD1 (6 bases). The germline V gene has CDR1 DFQATT and CDR2 SNEGSKA (reference sequence). This CDR3 contains 16 residues. Trimming pared 1 base from V and 4 bases from J, leaving 19 bases between.

The chain uses TRBV4-3 and TRBJ2-1, with D perhaps matching TRBD1 (5 bases). V lost 0 bases to trimming and J lost 0 bases, with 15 bases between them. The CDR3 contains 18 residues. Germline CDR1 reads LGHNA; CDR2 reads YSLEER. As DNA, the CDR3 is TGCGCCAGCAGCCAAGATTCGCAGGGTTACCTCTCCTACAATGAGCAGTTCTTC. Protein product: CASSQDSQGYLSYNEQFF.

This clonotype was seen a few times. The CDR3 region is CASNAVRDLGNTIYF. The CDR3 DNA reads as TGTGCCAGCAACGCTGTCCGGGACCTCGGAAACACCATATATTTT. The V call is TRBV12-3 or TRBV12-4, the J call TRBJ1-3; a possible D gene is TRBD1 (5 bases). V was pared by 7 bases and J by 4 bases, with 17 bases between. This CDR3 region has 15 residues.

The DNA for the CDR3 is TGCGCCAGCAGCAGGTCGGGGGCGGCGGAGTCTAACATTCAGTACTTC. It codes for CASSRSGAAESNIQYF. This sequence joins TRBV5-1 and TRBJ2-4; D might be TRBD1 or TRBD2, each matching 6 bases. V lost 4 bases and J lost 7, with 21 bases in between. Germline CDR1 is SGHRS and CDR2 is YFSETQ. The CDR3 has 16 amino acids.

This clonotype was observed at least ten times. V and J are TRBV7-9 and TRBJ2-3; no definite D call. This CDR3 spans 13 amino acids. V was cut by 5 bases and J by 2 bases, with 8 bases left in between. Germline assignment: CDR1 SEHNR and CDR2 FQNEAQ (reference sequence). The CDR3 is CASSQSLTDTQYF. The CDR3 DNA reads as TGTGCCAGCAGCCAATCCCTCACAGATACGCAGTATTTT. Full variable domain (remainder filled in from reference TRBV7-9 and TRBJ2-3): DTGVSQNPRHKITKRGQNVTFRCDPISEHNRLYWYRQTLGQGPEFLTYFQNEAQLEKSRLLSDRFSAERPKGSFSTLEIQRTEQGDSAMYLCASSQSLTDTQYFGPGTRLTVL.

This clonotype was counted many times. The rearrangement uses TRBV29-1 and TRBJ2-3; 8 nucleotides align to TRBD1. The CDR3 spans 14 residues. CDR1 is SQVTM and CDR2 is ANQGSEA in the germline V gene. V lost 3 bases, J lost 6 bases, and 8 bases stayed unmatched. In DNA, the CDR3 is TGCAGCGTTGATGGGGACAGGCCCGGCGATACGCAGTATTTT. Translating gives CSVDGDRPGDTQYF.

Points on this clonotype: It may be a read error: a sequence one base away is much more abundant. This chain links TRBV10-3 with TRBJ2-7, with TRBD1 identical over 9 bases. Trimming took 6 bases from V and 7 from J; bases not matched to a gene: 7. The CDR3 spans 13 residues. Germline values: CDR1 ENHRY, CDR2 SYGVKD. Here the CDR3 reads CAIRDGQGNEQYF. The CDR3 bases are TGTGCCATCAGAGACGGACAGGGGAATGAGCAGTACTTC.

This rearrangement joins TRBV9 to TRBJ2-5; 16 bases agree with TRBD2. The CDR3 totals 16 residues. V lost 1 base to trimming and J lost 10 bases; unmatched junction nucleotides: 7. The germline V gene has CDR1 SGDLS and CDR2 YYNGEE. CDR3 region: CASSVYGTSGRANQYF. For the CDR3, the DNA is TGTGCCAGCAGCGTATATGGGACTAGCGGGAGGGCTAACCAGTACTTC.

Comment on this clonotype: A much larger clone differs by one base, so this may be a read error. The chain recombines TRBV7-2 with TRBJ2-3, with TRBD2 identical over 12 bases. This CDR3 is 18 amino acids long. J gave up 4 bases and V 1 base, and 9 bases lay outside the gene matches. Germline V gene sequence: CDR1 SGHTA, CDR2 FQGNSA. CDR3 protein: CTSSLGLAGGLGPDTQYF. The DNA for the CDR3 is TGTACCAGCAGCTTAGGTCTAGCGGGAGGGTTAGGGCCAGATACGCAGTATTTT.

This clonotype has a count of ten or more. The rearrangement joins TRBV28 to TRBJ1-5; TRBD1 matches at 7 bases. The CDR3 is 16 residues long. CDR1 MDHEN and CDR2 SYDVKM come from the germline V gene. V dropped 1 base and J dropped 6; count of bases not matched to a gene: 9. CDR3 sequence: CASSLYEGARGQPQHF. The DNA of the CDR3 is TGTGCCAGCAGTTTATACGAGGGGGCGCGGGGTCAGCCCCAGCATTTT.

This clonotype was recorded at least ten times. V and J are TRBV27 and TRBJ1-4; 10 positions match TRBD1. The J segment lost 8 bases and the V segment lost 6 bases, leaving 6 bases of the junction unmatched. CDR1 and CDR2 from the germline V gene are MNHEY and SMNVEV (reference sequence). The CDR3 is 14 amino acids. CDR3 residues: CASRDRGLGEKLFF. In nucleotides, the CDR3 is TGTGCCAGCAGAGACAGGGGGCTTGGAGAAAAACTGTTTTTT.